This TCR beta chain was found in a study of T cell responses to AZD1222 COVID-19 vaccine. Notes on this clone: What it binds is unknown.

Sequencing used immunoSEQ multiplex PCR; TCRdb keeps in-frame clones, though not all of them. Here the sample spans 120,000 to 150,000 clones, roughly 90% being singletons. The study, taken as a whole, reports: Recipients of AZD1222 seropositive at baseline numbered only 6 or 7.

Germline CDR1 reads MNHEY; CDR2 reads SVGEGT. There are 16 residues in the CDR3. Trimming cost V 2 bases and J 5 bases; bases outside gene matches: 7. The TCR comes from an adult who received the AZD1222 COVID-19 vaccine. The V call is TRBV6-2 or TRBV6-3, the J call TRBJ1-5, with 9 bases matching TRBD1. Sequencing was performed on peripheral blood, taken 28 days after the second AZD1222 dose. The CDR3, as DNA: TGTGCCAGCAGTTACCCCCGGACAGGGGCCGATCAGCCCCAGCATTTT. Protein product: CASSYPRTGADQPQHF.